This TCR beta chain was identified during a study of multiple sclerosis patients with progressive multifocal leukoencephalopathy. Study-wide context: Longitudinal control samples came from natalizumab-treated multiple sclerosis patients without PML.

This sample's time point: before natalizumab initiation. Before the first natalizumab infusion, T0 blood samples were taken. Each PCR contained spiked synthetic TR CDR3 controls spanning every V-J pairing. Repertoires were generated with immunoSEQ multiplex PCR, while TCRdb's copy carries only in-frame clones and drops some. The profile shows under 35,000 clones, about 92% of them singletons. The CDR3 length is 16 residues. Germline CDR1 and CDR2: LGHNA and YSLEER. The V and J ends lost 2 bases and 0 bases respectively, with 11 bases between them. The sample comprised PBMCs. The receptor comes from a man aged 25-45 years with multiple sclerosis. The V and J genes are TRBV4-3 and TRBJ2-1, with TRBD2 as a possible D gene (6 bases). The CDR3 protein is CASSQLGLSSYNEQFF. The CDR3 DNA reads as TGCGCCAGCAGCCAACTGGGACTCAGCTCCTACAATGAGCAGTTCTTC.